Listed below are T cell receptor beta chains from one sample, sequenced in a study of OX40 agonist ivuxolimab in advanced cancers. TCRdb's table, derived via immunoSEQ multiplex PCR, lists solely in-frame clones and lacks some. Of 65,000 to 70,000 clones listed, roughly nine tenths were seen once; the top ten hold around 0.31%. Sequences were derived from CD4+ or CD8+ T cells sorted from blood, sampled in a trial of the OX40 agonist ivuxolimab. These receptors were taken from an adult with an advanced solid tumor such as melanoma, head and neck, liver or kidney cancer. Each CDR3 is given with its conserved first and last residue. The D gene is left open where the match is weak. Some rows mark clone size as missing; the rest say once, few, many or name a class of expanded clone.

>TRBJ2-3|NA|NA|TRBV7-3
TGTGCCAGCAGCCCAGGACAGAAAGGTGATACGCAGTATTTT
CASSPGQKGDTQYF
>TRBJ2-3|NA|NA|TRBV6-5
TGTGCCAGCAGGATAAGAGATACGCAGTATTTT
CASRIRDTQYF
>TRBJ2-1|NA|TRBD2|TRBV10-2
TGCGCCAGCAGCCTAGCGGGATCCTACAATGAGCAGTTCTTC
CASSLAGSYNEQFF
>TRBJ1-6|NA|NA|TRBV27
TGTGCCAGCAGTTTCGGTGGAGGGACCCTCCACTTT
CASSFGGGTLHF
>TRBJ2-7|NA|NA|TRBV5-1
TGCGCCAGCAGCCGGGACGCAACTTCCTACGAGCAGTACTTC
CASSRDATSYEQYF
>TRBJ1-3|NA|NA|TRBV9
TGTGCCAGCAGCGTACAGGAGGGAATAGGTGGAAACACCATATATTTT
CASSVQEGIGGNTIYF
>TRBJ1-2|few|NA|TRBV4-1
TGCGCCAGCAGCCATGGGGGGCAGGACTATGGCTACACCTTC
CASSHGGQDYGYTF
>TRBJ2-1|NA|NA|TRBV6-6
TGTGCCAGCAGCGGCAGCTCCTACAATGAGCAGTTCTTC
CASSGSSYNEQFF
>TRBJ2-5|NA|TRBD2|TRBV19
TGTGCCAGTACCCTTAGCGGGAGGGGTGAGACCCAGTACTTC
CASTLSGRGETQYF
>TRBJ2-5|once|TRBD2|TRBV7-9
TGTGCCAGGATACTCGGGAGGGCGGTTGAGACCCAGTACTTC
CARILGRAVETQYF
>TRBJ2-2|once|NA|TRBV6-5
TGTGCCAGCAGACAAACCCTCTTGAACACCGGGGAGCTGTTTTTT
CASRQTLLNTGELFF
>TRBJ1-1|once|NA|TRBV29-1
TGCAGCGTTGCCTCGGGGGGTGGCACTGAAGCTTTCTTT
CSVASGGGTEAFF
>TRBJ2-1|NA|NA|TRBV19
TGTGCCAGCAAAACAGGCCAGACTCGGAATGAGCAGTTCTTC
CASKTGQTRNEQFF
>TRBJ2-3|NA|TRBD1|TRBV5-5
TGTGCCAGCAGCTATACCGGGACAGGGGTGGATACGCAGTATTTT
CASSYTGTGVDTQYF
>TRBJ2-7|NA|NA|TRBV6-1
TGTGCCAGCACCCTAGTATGGGACTTCTCCTACGAGCAGTACTTC
CASTLVWDFSYEQYF
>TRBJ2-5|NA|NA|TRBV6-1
TGTGCCAGCAGTGCCCTGGCGGGGAGTGGGCGGAAAGAGACCCAGTACTTC
CASSALAGSGRKETQYF
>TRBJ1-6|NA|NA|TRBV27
TGTGCCAGCAGTTTACAGGGCAGAAATTCACCCCTCCACTTT
CASSLQGRNSPLHF
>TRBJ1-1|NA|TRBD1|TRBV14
TGTGCCAGCAGCCAAGGATTAAGACAGGGCCGAACGAACACTGAAGCTTTCTTT
CASSQGLRQGRTNTEAFF
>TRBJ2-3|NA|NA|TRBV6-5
TGTGCCAGCAGTTACCCCTCAGGGGCAGATACGCAGTATTTT
CASSYPSGADTQYF
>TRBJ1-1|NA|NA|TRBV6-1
TGTGCCAGCAGTGAAAGAGGCAGTATGAACACTGAAGCTTTCTTT
CASSERGSMNTEAFF
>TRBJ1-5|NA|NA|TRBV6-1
TGTGCCAGCAGTGAACCCGGGGGGCCAGGTGGCAATCAGCCCCAGCATTTT
CASSEPGGPGGNQPQHF
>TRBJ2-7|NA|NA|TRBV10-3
TGTGCCATCAGTGAGATGTACGAGCAGTACTTC
CAISEMYEQYF
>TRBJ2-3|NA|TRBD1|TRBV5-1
TGCGCCAGCAGTTCCGGGACAGGGTTTCCCACAGATACGCAGTATTTT
CASSSGTGFPTDTQYF
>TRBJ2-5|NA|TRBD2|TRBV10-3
TGTGCCATCAGTGAGTCACTGGGGGGGATCCAAGAGACCCAGTACTTC
CAISESLGGIQETQYF
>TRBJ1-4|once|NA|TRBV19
TGTGCCAGTAGTCCGAGGACCGGTGCAACTAATGAAAAACTGTTTTTT
CASSPRTGATNEKLFF
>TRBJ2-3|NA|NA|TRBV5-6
TGTGCCAGCAGCCCCCTTGGCCTGATCACAGATACGCAGTATTTT
CASSPLGLITDTQYF
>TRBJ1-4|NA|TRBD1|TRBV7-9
TGTGCCAGCAGCCCACGGACAGGCCCTAATGAAAAACTGTTTTTT
CASSPRTGPNEKLFF
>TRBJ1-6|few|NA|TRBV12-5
TGTGCTAGTGGTTTGGTAGGCGGGCAGTATAATTCACCCCTCCACTTT
CASGLVGGQYNSPLHF
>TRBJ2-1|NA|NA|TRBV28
TGTGCCAGCAGTTTTCAGAACGGCTACAATGAGCAGTTCTTC
CASSFQNGYNEQFF
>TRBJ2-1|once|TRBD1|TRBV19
TGTGCCAGTAGGACACAGGGGGCCTCCTACAATGAGCAGTTCTTC
CASRTQGASYNEQFF
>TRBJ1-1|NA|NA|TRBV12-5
TGTGCTAGTGGTTTGGCTCTAGGGGCTGAAGCTTTCTTT
CASGLALGAEAFF
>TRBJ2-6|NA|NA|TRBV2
TGTGCCAGCAGTGGCCAGTTCTCTGGGGCCAACGTCCTGACTTTC
CASSGQFSGANVLTF
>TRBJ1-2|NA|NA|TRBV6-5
TGTGCCAGCAGTTACTGGGGGGGCCAAACGTACTATGGCTACACCTTC
CASSYWGGQTYYGYTF
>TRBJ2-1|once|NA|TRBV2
TGTGCCAGCAGCGGACGTGCCGCTGGCCAAGGTGAGCAGTTCTTC
CASSGRAAGQGEQFF
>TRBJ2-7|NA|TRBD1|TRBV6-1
TGTGCCAGCAGAACCACAGGGGCCTACGAGCAGTACTTC
CASRTTGAYEQYF
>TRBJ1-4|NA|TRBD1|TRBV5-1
TGCGCCAGCAGCCTGGGGACAGCGATTGAAAAACTGTTTTTT
CASSLGTAIEKLFF
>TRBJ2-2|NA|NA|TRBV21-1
TGTGCCAGCAGCACCGCCGGCAGCCCCCTAAACAACACCGGGGAGCTGTTTTTT
CASSTAGSPLNNTGELFF
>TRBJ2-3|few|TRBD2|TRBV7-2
TGTGCCACCAGCGGGGGGAGCACAGATACGCAGTATTTT
CATSGGSTDTQYF
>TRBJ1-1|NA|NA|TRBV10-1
TGCGCCAGCAGTCCCGGGGCGGTCACTGAAGCTTTCTTT
CASSPGAVTEAFF
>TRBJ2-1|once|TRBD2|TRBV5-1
TGCGCCAGCAGTTGGGGACTAGCGGGGTACAATGAGCAGTTCTTC
CASSWGLAGYNEQFF
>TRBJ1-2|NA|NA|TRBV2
TGTGCCTGGGATTTGCGTGGCTACACCTTC
CAWDLRGYTF
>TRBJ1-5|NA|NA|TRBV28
TGTGCCAGCAGTCCCCTCTCGCAGTTTCATCAGCCCCAGCATTTT
CASSPLSQFHQPQHF
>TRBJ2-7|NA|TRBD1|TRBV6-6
TGTGCCAGCAGGGACCCCGGGACAGGGCACTACGAGCAGTACTTC
CASRDPGTGHYEQYF
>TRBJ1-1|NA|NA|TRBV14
TGTGCCAGCAGCCAAGTTGGGCCTTACACTGAAGCTTTCTTT
CASSQVGPYTEAFF
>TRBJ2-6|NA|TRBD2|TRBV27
TGTGCCAGCAGCCCCGGACTAGCGGGATATGGGAGCTCTGGGGCCAACGTCCTGACTTTC
CASSPGLAGYGSSGANVLTF